The 5 T cell receptor beta chains presented below share a single source sample, sequenced in a study of T cells expressing NK-cell markers. TCRdb reanalyzed the 5' RACE reads and collapses them to one entry per CDR3 protein, without DNA. The sample's table shows 440,000 or so distinct CDR3 sequences. What was sequenced was blood T cells: a sorted CD56 or NKG2C T cell subset, CD4+ or CD8+ T cells, or bulk PBMC T cells (not recorded which). The receptors come from a woman between 18 and 70 years old in good health.

This chain links TRBV14 with TRBJ1-1; TCRdb calls TRBD1, which cannot be checked without DNA. This CDR3 region has 13 residues. Germline CDR1 reads SGHDN; CDR2 reads FVKESK. This CDR3 is CASSQDDRREAFF.

CDR3 residues: CATSRGEETQYF. The V call is TRBV15, the J call TRBJ2-5. This CDR3 spans 12 amino acids. Germline V lookup: CDR1 LNHNV, CDR2 YYDKDF (reference sequence). Full variable domain (outside the CDR3, taken from reference TRBV15 and TRBJ2-5): DAMVIQNPRYQVTQFGKPVTLSCSQTLNHNVMYWYQQKSSQAPKLLFHYYDKDFNNEADTPDNFQSRRPNTSFCFLDIRSPGLGDTAMYLCATSRGEETQYFGPGTRLLVL.

The chain uses TRBV9 and TRBJ1-4; the D gene TCRdb calls, TRBD1, cannot be checked with no DNA. Germline CDR1 reads SGDLS; CDR2 reads YYNGEE. This CDR3 is built from 15 residues. CDR3: CASSATGGINEKLFF.

The CDR3 protein is CSARDRPQSSYNEQFF. The chain links TRBV20-1 to TRBJ2-1. The CDR3 totals 16 residues. CDR1 DFQATT and CDR2 SNEGSKA come from the germline V gene (reference sequence).

The chain joins TRBV4-1 to TRBJ1-4. The CDR3 totals 17 residues. Germline V gene lookup returns CDR1 MGHRA and CDR2 YSYEKL. CDR3 sequence reads: CASSQATGGGFGEKLFF.